This T cell receptor beta chain came from a study of T cell responses to AZD1222 COVID-19 vaccine. Findings of the study overall: No day 14 peak samples; only post-peak repertoires were characterized. Spike regions recognized by vaccine-associated CD4 TCRs spanned the protein, led by 160-218 and 743-854. The donor group comprised mostly white British people and more females; the analysis possibly underestimated clonal diversity. Unmutated regions of variants are reportedly targeted by nearly half of spike-specific TCRs.

This CDR3 is built from 17 residues. Unmatched junction bases numbered 9, after V lost 2 bases and J lost 5 bases. Germline assignment: CDR1 MNHEY and CDR2 SMNVEV (reference sequence). Here immunoSEQ multiplex PCR was the method, and the copy in TCRdb shows in-frame clones only, minus some. In the table there are over 130,000 clones, under 90% of which are singletons. Notes on this clone: The antigen remains undetermined.

The chain combines TRBV27 with TRBJ2-3; 11 nucleotides agree with TRBD2. The receptor was derived from an adult who received the AZD1222 COVID-19 vaccine. Here the sequenced sample was peripheral blood, taken 28 days after the second AZD1222 dose. The CDR3 sequence is CASSLGTAGTSGDTQYF. The CDR3, as DNA: TGTGCCAGCAGTTTAGGGACAGCGGGGACTAGCGGAGATACGCAGTATTTT.